Listed below are T cell receptor beta chains from one sample, sequenced in a study of CD8 T cells in ankylosing spondylitis. TCRdb reprocessed the 5' RACE reads with MiXCR, giving one entry per CDR3 protein. The top ten hold about 15% of the sample, which has approximately 140,000 distinct CDR3 sequences, 40% to 50% seen once. Sequencing input: synovial fluid, either unsorted or a sorted T cell fraction (not recorded which). These receptor sequences come from a male donor with ankylosing spondylitis. Each CDR3 is given with its conserved first and last residue. D genes are given only for firm matches. Only some rows state a clone size, as once, few, many or a class for expanded clones.

D gene: .
clone size: few
J gene: TRBJ1-3
V gene: TRBV7-9
CDR3 DNA: TGTGCCAGCAGCTTACCCGCAGGGTCCCCCTCTGGAAACACCATATATTTT
CDR3 protein: CASSLPAGSPSGNTIYF

D gene: TRBD1
clone size: few
J gene: TRBJ2-1
V gene: TRBV2
CDR3 DNA: TGTGCCAGCAGTTTCTCGAGGGACAGGGGCGATGAGCAGTTCTTC
CDR3 protein: CASSFSRDRGDEQFF

D gene: .
clone size: .
J gene: TRBJ2-3
V gene: TRBV5-1
CDR3 DNA: TGCGCCAGCAGCCTCTCCGTTACTAGCACAGATACGCAGTATTTT
CDR3 protein: CASSLSVTSTDTQYF

D gene: TRBD2
clone size: few
J gene: TRBJ2-1
V gene: TRBV7-3
CDR3 DNA: TGTGCCAGCAGCCCGACTAGCGGGGCGGTCAATGAGCAGTTCTTC
CDR3 protein: CASSPTSGAVNEQFF

D gene: TRBD1
clone size: once
J gene: TRBJ2-5
V gene: TRBV28
CDR3 DNA: TGTGCCAGCAGTTCGACAGGGGGCGAGAAAGAGACCCAGTACTTC
CDR3 protein: CASSSTGGEKETQYF

D gene: .
clone size: few
J gene: TRBJ1-3
V gene: TRBV5-1
CDR3 DNA: TGCGCCAGCAGCTTTTTGGGACGTCGGGGAAACACCATATATTTT
CDR3 protein: CASSFLGRRGNTIYF

D gene: TRBD2
clone size: few
J gene: TRBJ2-7
V gene: TRBV4-2
CDR3 DNA: TGTGCCAGCAGCACCCTAGCGGGGGCCTACGAGCAGTACTTC
CDR3 protein: CASSTLAGAYEQYF

D gene: TRBD1
clone size: many
J gene: TRBJ2-7
V gene: TRBV20-1
CDR3 DNA: TGCAGTGCTCGGGGGGACAGGGGCTATGGCTACGAGCAGTACTTC
CDR3 protein: CSARGDRGYGYEQYF

D gene: .
clone size: few
J gene: TRBJ2-2
V gene: TRBV4-1
CDR3 DNA: TGCGCCAGCAGCCACTTTCTACAGCTCGCGAACACCGGGGAGCTGTTTTTT
CDR3 protein: CASSHFLQLANTGELFF

D gene: .
clone size: .
J gene: TRBJ2-2
V gene: TRBV7-4
CDR3 DNA: TGTGCCAGCAGCTTAGCGCTGACTAGTCCCAACACCGGGGAGCTGTTTTTT
CDR3 protein: CASSLALTSPNTGELFF

D gene: .
clone size: few
J gene: TRBJ1-2
V gene: TRBV20-1
CDR3 DNA: TGCAGTGCTAGAATCAGCCGGAAGAAACAGGGTCCGATTTATGGCTACACCTTC
CDR3 protein: CSARISRKKQGPIYGYTF

D gene: .
clone size: .
J gene: TRBJ2-1
V gene: TRBV15
CDR3 DNA: TGTGCCACCAGCAGAGAGGGCGGGCCGAGCTCCTACAATGAGCAGTTCTTC
CDR3 protein: CATSREGGPSSYNEQFF

D gene: .
clone size: .
J gene: TRBJ1-2
V gene: TRBV4-3
CDR3 DNA: TGCGCCAGCAGCCAAGAGAGCATGGTCCAGGGCAATGGTGGCTACACCTTC
CDR3 protein: CASSQESMVQGNGGYTF

D gene: .
clone size: large
J gene: TRBJ2-3
V gene: TRBV11-2
CDR3 DNA: TGTGCCAGCAGCTCCTGGTTTGGGGCTAGCACAGATACGCAGTATTTT
CDR3 protein: CASSSWFGASTDTQYF

D gene: TRBD1
clone size: few
J gene: TRBJ1-1
V gene: TRBV11-2
CDR3 DNA: TGTGCCAGCAGCTCATACAGGGGTATGAACACTGAAGCTTTCTTT
CDR3 protein: CASSSYRGMNTEAFF

D gene: TRBD2
clone size: .
J gene: TRBJ2-3
V gene: TRBV20-1
CDR3 DNA: TGCAGTGCTAGACCCCTATTTAGCGGGGGGGCAGATACGCAGTATTTT
CDR3 protein: CSARPLFSGGADTQYF

D gene: .
clone size: .
J gene: TRBJ2-7
V gene: TRBV29-1
CDR3 DNA: TGCAGCGTTGGGACAGAGAGCTCCTACGAGCAGTACTTC
CDR3 protein: CSVGTESSYEQYF

D gene: .
clone size: few
J gene: TRBJ2-1
V gene: TRBV4-1
CDR3 DNA: TGCGCCAGCAGCCAAGTTGAGACGGTCAGCTCCTACAATGAGCAGTTCTTC
CDR3 protein: CASSQVETVSSYNEQFF

D gene: .
clone size: few
J gene: TRBJ2-7
V gene: TRBV28
CDR3 DNA: TGTGCCAGCAGTTTTTCAGGGAGTCTAGCCTACGAGCAGTACTTC
CDR3 protein: CASSFSGSLAYEQYF

D gene: TRBD1
clone size: few
J gene: TRBJ1-2
V gene: TRBV10-3
CDR3 DNA: TGTGCCATCAGCGGACAGGGGGACTATGGCTACACCTTC
CDR3 protein: CAISGQGDYGYTF

D gene: TRBD2
clone size: few
J gene: TRBJ2-7
V gene: TRBV11-3
CDR3 DNA: TGTGCCAGCAGCTATAGGCGTGTATTTAGCGGGGGGTTCCCGAAAACAGCCTACGAGCAGTACTTC
CDR3 protein: CASSYRRVFSGGFPKTAYEQYF

D gene: .
clone size: .
J gene: TRBJ2-2
V gene: TRBV28
CDR3 DNA: TGTGCCAGCAGTTCTGGCCAGGAGTGGGGGCTCGGGGAGCTGTTTTTT
CDR3 protein: CASSSGQEWGLGELFF

D gene: .
clone size: .
J gene: TRBJ1-1
V gene: TRBV28
CDR3 DNA: TGTGCCAGCAGTTGGACGCTAGGCAACACTGAAGCTTTCTTT
CDR3 protein: CASSWTLGNTEAFF

D gene: .
clone size: .
J gene: TRBJ2-1
V gene: TRBV2
CDR3 DNA: TGTGCCAGCAGTCCAGAGGGACGGGAAGTAAATGAGCAGTTCTTC
CDR3 protein: CASSPEGREVNEQFF

D gene: TRBD2
clone size: .
J gene: TRBJ2-1
V gene: TRBV5-1
CDR3 DNA: TGCGCCAGCAGCACCATCGGGACTAGCGGTCCTTCGCTTTACAATGAGCAGTTCTTC
CDR3 protein: CASSTIGTSGPSLYNEQFF

D gene: .
clone size: .
J gene: TRBJ2-5
V gene: TRBV9
CDR3 DNA: TGTGCCAGCAGCGATTTGGGTATCCAAGAGACCCAGTACTTC
CDR3 protein: CASSDLGIQETQYF

D gene: .
clone size: .
J gene: TRBJ2-7
V gene: TRBV10-2
CDR3 DNA: TGCGCCAGCAACGCCCGGTGGCTGAGGGACGAGCAGTACTTC
CDR3 protein: CASNARWLRDEQYF

D gene: TRBD1
clone size: many
J gene: TRBJ1-1
V gene: TRBV20-1
CDR3 DNA: TGCAGTGCTACGGAAGGGCTCTTAGGACAGGTCGCTGAAGCTTTCTTT
CDR3 protein: CSATEGLLGQVAEAFF

D gene: .
clone size: few
J gene: TRBJ2-7
V gene: TRBV25-1
CDR3 DNA: TGTGCCAGCAGTGCGTGGTTGGGCGAGCAGTACTTC
CDR3 protein: CASSAWLGEQYF

D gene: TRBD1
clone size: once
J gene: TRBJ2-7
V gene: TRBV15
CDR3 DNA: TGTGCCACCAGCAGTGACCCGCAGGGGGTGTACGAGCAGTACTTC
CDR3 protein: CATSSDPQGVYEQYF

D gene: .
clone size: .
J gene: TRBJ1-1
V gene: TRBV6-5
CDR3 DNA: TGTGCCAGCAGTTACAGGTCTCGCGCTGAAGCTTTCTTT
CDR3 protein: CASSYRSRAEAFF

D gene: .
clone size: .
J gene: TRBJ2-7
V gene: TRBV6-1
CDR3 DNA: TGTGCCAGCAGTCGACACTCGGTTCGCGGGTACTACGAGCAGTACTTC
CDR3 protein: CASSRHSVRGYYEQYF

D gene: .
clone size: once
J gene: TRBJ2-7
V gene: TRBV11-2
CDR3 DNA: TGTGCCAGCAGCTCCATCCCGCTCGAGCAGTACTTC
CDR3 protein: CASSSIPLEQYF

D gene: .
clone size: .
J gene: TRBJ2-1
V gene: TRBV9
CDR3 DNA: TGTGCCAGCAGCCTCTACGGGAGTGGAGGACGCAATGAGCAGTTCTTC
CDR3 protein: CASSLYGSGGRNEQFF

D gene: .
clone size: once
J gene: TRBJ1-2
V gene: TRBV25-1
CDR3 DNA: TGTGCCAGCAGTGAATTGGGGGCGCGAGGCTATGGCTACACCTTC
CDR3 protein: CASSELGARGYGYTF

D gene: .
clone size: few
J gene: TRBJ2-7
V gene: TRBV4-2
CDR3 DNA: TGTGCCAGCAGCCAAGATACAGAAACTCCCCCGGGGGTTATCTACGAGCAGTACTTC
CDR3 protein: CASSQDTETPPGVIYEQYF

D gene: .
clone size: .
J gene: TRBJ2-7
V gene: TRBV7-9
CDR3 DNA: TGTGCCAGCAGCTTTCCCGGGAGCGCAGCCTACGAGCAGTACTTC
CDR3 protein: CASSFPGSAAYEQYF

D gene: TRBD1
clone size: .
J gene: TRBJ1-5
V gene: TRBV28
CDR3 DNA: TGTGCCAGCAGTTGGTACCGGGACAGGGTATGGAATCAGCCCCAGCATTTT
CDR3 protein: CASSWYRDRVWNQPQHF

D gene: .
clone size: once
J gene: TRBJ1-5
V gene: TRBV4-3
CDR3 DNA: TGCGCCAGCAGCCAAGATATGGGTCAGCCCCAGCATTTT
CDR3 protein: CASSQDMGQPQHF

D gene: .
clone size: .
J gene: TRBJ2-1
V gene: TRBV20-1
CDR3 DNA: TGCAGTGCTAACCTACTCAACTTGATCTGGTCGTCCTACAATGAGCAGTTCTTC
CDR3 protein: CSANLLNLIWSSYNEQFF

D gene: .
clone size: many
J gene: TRBJ1-4
V gene: TRBV4-3
CDR3 DNA: TGCGCCAGCAGCCAAGAACCAGGGTGGTCTAATGAAAAACTGTTTTTT
CDR3 protein: CASSQEPGWSNEKLFF

D gene: .
clone size: .
J gene: TRBJ2-7
V gene: TRBV27
CDR3 DNA: TGTGCCAGCACCCCGTCCGGGGGCGGCCCCTACGAGCAGTACTTC
CDR3 protein: CASTPSGGGPYEQYF

D gene: TRBD1
clone size: .
J gene: TRBJ2-7
V gene: TRBV5-1
CDR3 DNA: TGCGCCAGCAGCCCTACAGGGGGCTTCGCCTACGAGCAGTACTTC
CDR3 protein: CASSPTGGFAYEQYF

D gene: .
clone size: few
J gene: TRBJ1-2
V gene: TRBV12-3/TRBV12-4
CDR3 DNA: TGTGCCAGCAGTTTGGGTCAGTACTATGGCTACACCTTC
CDR3 protein: CASSLGQYYGYTF

D gene: .
clone size: .
J gene: TRBJ2-1
V gene: TRBV29-1
CDR3 DNA: TGCAGCGTTGAGCGGCTAGACTCCTACAATGAGCAGTTCTTC
CDR3 protein: CSVERLDSYNEQFF

D gene: .
clone size: .
J gene: TRBJ1-2
V gene: TRBV20-1
CDR3 DNA: TGCAGTGCTAGAGATCTTGCGGAGTCCAACTATGGCTACACCTTC
CDR3 protein: CSARDLAESNYGYTF

D gene: TRBD1
clone size: few
J gene: TRBJ1-1
V gene: TRBV20-1
CDR3 DNA: TGCAGTGCAGACGCCCAGGGGGCGGTCACTGAAGCTTTCTTT
CDR3 protein: CSADAQGAVTEAFF

D gene: .
clone size: .
J gene: TRBJ2-3
V gene: TRBV15
CDR3 DNA: TGTGCCACCAGCAGCCTCGATGAGGGGCCAATAACTAGCACAGATACGCAGTATTTT
CDR3 protein: CATSSLDEGPITSTDTQYF

D gene: TRBD1
clone size: once
J gene: TRBJ2-1
V gene: TRBV19
CDR3 DNA: TGTGCCAGTAGTATACCACAGGGGGCAATTCGGTACAATGAGCAGTTCTTC
CDR3 protein: CASSIPQGAIRYNEQFF

D gene: .
clone size: many
J gene: TRBJ2-1
V gene: TRBV4-1
CDR3 DNA: TGCGCCAGCAGCCAAGAAGGACGGAACCTCTACAATGAGCAGTTCTTC
CDR3 protein: CASSQEGRNLYNEQFF

D gene: TRBD2
clone size: .
J gene: TRBJ2-7
V gene: TRBV29-1
CDR3 DNA: TGCAGCTCATTGGGAGGGGCGCACGAGCAGTACTTC
CDR3 protein: CSSLGGAHEQYF

D gene: .
clone size: .
J gene: TRBJ2-1
V gene: TRBV20-1
CDR3 DNA: TGCAGTGCTAGCCTACTAGAACTGGTAATGAATGAGCAGTTCTTC
CDR3 protein: CSASLLELVMNEQFF

D gene: .
clone size: .
J gene: TRBJ2-7
V gene: TRBV30
CDR3 DNA: TGTGCCTGGGCGTCGGGACGCTCCTACGAGCAGTACTTC
CDR3 protein: CAWASGRSYEQYF

D gene: .
clone size: .
J gene: TRBJ2-3
V gene: TRBV11-2
CDR3 DNA: TGTGCCAGCAGGCCAACTAGCAGCCGCACAGATACGCAGTATTTT
CDR3 protein: CASRPTSSRTDTQYF

D gene: .
clone size: .
J gene: TRBJ1-2
V gene: TRBV12-3/TRBV12-4
CDR3 DNA: TGTGCCAGCAGTTTATCCGGGGAGCACTATGGCTACACCTTC
CDR3 protein: CASSLSGEHYGYTF

D gene: .
clone size: .
J gene: TRBJ2-7
V gene: TRBV10-3
CDR3 DNA: TGTGCCATCAGTGTTACTTCCCGGGACTCATACTCCTACGAGCAGTACTTC
CDR3 protein: CAISVTSRDSYSYEQYF

D gene: .
clone size: few
J gene: TRBJ2-5
V gene: TRBV12-3/TRBV12-4
CDR3 DNA: TGTGCCAGCAGTTTGGGAGAGAGGGAGACCCAGTACTTC
CDR3 protein: CASSLGERETQYF

D gene: .
clone size: many
J gene: TRBJ1-1
V gene: TRBV19
CDR3 DNA: TGTGCCAGTACCCGATTAGCGCAGATACCGAACACTGAAGCTTTCTTT
CDR3 protein: CASTRLAQIPNTEAFF

D gene: TRBD1
clone size: .
J gene: TRBJ1-1
V gene: TRBV12-3/TRBV12-4
CDR3 DNA: TGTGCCAGCAGTTCCGGGACAGGGGCCGAAGCTTTCTTT
CDR3 protein: CASSSGTGAEAFF

D gene: .
clone size: .
J gene: TRBJ1-2
V gene: TRBV10-3
CDR3 DNA: TGTGCCGCCGGTGGGGGCACAAACTATGGCTACACCTTC
CDR3 protein: CAAGGGTNYGYTF